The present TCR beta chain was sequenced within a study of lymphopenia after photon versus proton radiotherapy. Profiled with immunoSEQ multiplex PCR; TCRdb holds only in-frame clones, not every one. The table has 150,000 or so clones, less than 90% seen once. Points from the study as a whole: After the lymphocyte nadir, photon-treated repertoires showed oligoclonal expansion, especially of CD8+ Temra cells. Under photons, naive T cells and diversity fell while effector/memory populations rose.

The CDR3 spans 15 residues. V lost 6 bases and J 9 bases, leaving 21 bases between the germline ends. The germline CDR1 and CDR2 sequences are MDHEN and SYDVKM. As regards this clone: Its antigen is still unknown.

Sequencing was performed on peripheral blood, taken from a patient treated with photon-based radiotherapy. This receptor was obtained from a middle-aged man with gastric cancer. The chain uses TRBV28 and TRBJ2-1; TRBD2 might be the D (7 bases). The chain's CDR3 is CASSSSGGKKGEQFF. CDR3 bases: TGTGCCAGCAGCTCCTCGGGGGGCAAAAAGGGTGAGCAGTTCTTC.